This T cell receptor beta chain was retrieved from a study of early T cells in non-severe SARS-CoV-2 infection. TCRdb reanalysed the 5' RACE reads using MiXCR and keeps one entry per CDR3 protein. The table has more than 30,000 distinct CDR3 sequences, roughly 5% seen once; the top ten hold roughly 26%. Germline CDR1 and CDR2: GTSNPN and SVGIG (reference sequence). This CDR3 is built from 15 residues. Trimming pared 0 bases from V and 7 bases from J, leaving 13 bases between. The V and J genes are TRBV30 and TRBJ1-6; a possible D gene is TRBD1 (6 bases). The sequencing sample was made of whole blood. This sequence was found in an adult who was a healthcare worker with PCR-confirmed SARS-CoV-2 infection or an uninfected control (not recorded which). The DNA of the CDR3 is TGTGCCTGGAGTGTGCGGACAGATCCCAATTCACCCCTCCACTTT. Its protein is CAWSVRTDPNSPLHF.